This T cell receptor (beta chain) was observed in a study of T cells after yellow fever vaccination. Findings and caveats of the study: Researchers report a weaker secondary response that nonetheless peaked faster, day 5 versus 15.

Production of TCR cDNA was by 5'RACE template switching, which also added a universal primer site and UMIs. From the 5' RACE reads, TCRdb called clonotypes with MiXCR, one entry per CDR3 protein. Of around 550,000 distinct CDR3 sequences in the sample, over 15% were seen once. This clonotype has more than one count but fewer than ten. Its cognate antigen is unknown. This TCR came from a man aged 25-40 years who received the YFV17D yellow fever vaccine. Sample: PBMCs, taken 15 days after the yellow fever booster vaccination.

CDR3 residues: CATGVGGAQTQYF. The CDR3 DNA follows: TGTGCCACAGGCGTGGGGGGGGCGCAGACCCAGTACTTC. The V and J genes are TRBV6-1 and TRBJ2-5; D perhaps matches TRBD2 (7 bases). The CDR3 is made up of 13 amino acids. Germline V gene sequence: CDR1 MNHNS, CDR2 SASEGT. V was trimmed by 10 bases and J by 6 bases, leaving 18 bases between them.